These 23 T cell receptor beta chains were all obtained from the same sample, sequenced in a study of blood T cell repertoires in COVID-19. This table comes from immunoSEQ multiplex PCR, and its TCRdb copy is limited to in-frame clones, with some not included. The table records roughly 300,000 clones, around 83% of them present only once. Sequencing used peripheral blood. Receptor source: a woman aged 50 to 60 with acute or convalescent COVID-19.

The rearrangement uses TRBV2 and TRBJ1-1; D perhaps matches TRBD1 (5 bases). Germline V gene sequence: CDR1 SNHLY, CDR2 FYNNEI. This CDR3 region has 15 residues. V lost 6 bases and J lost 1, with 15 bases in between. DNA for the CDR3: TGTGCCAGCAGGACCGCGGGGGGTGCGAACACTGAAGCTTTCTTT. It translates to CASRTAGGANTEAFF.

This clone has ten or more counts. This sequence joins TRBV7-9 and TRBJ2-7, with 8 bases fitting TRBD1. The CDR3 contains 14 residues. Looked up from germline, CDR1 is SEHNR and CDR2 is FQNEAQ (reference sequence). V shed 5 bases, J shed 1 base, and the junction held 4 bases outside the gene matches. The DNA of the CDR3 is TGTGCCAGCAGCGGTGACAGGGGATCCTACGAGCAGTACTTC. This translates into CASSGDRGSYEQYF.

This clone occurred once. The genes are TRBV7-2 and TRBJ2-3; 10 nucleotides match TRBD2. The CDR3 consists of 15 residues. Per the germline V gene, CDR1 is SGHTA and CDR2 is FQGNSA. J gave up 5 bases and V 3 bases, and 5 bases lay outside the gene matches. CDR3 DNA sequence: TGTGCCAGCAGCTTCCTAGCGGGAGTGAGAGATACGCAGTATTTT. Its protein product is CASSFLAGVRDTQYF.

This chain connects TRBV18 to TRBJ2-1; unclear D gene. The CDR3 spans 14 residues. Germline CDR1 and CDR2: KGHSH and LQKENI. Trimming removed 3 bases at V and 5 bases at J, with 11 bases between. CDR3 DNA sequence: TGTGCCAGCTCACCGGAACTAACCAACAATGAGCAGTTCTTC. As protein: CASSPELTNNEQFF.

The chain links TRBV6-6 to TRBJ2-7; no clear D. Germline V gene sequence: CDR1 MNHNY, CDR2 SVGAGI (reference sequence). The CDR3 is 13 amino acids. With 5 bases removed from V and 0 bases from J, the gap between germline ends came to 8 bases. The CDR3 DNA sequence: TGTGCCAGCAGTAACCCTAACTCCTACGAGCAGTACTTC. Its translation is CASSNPNSYEQYF.

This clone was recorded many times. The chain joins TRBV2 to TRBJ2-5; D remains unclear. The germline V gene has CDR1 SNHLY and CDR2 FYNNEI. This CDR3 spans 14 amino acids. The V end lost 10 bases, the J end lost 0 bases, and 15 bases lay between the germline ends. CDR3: CATRSGPNQETQYF. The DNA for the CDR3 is TGTGCCACGAGATCGGGTCCGAACCAAGAGACCCAGTACTTC.

CDR3 nucleotide sequence: TGTGCCAGCAGTGAGGGGACAGGAAGGAGGGAGCAGTACGTC. Translation: CASSEGTGRREQYV. This sequence joins TRBV6-1 and TRBJ2-7; 8 nucleotides match TRBD1. V gave up 3 bases and J gave up 7 bases; unmatched junction bases: 8. Per the germline V gene, CDR1 is MNHNS and CDR2 is SASEGT. The CDR3 extends over 14 amino acids.

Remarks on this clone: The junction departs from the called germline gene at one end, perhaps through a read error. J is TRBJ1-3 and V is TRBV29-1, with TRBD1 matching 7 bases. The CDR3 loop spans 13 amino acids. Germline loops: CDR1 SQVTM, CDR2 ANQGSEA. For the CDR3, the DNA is TGCAGCGGGCAGGGGGTAGCTGGAAACACCATATGTTTT. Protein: CSGQGVAGNTICF.

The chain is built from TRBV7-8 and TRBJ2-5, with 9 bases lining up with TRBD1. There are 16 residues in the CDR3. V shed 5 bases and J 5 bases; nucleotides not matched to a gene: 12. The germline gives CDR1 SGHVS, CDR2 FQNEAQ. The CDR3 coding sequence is TGTGCCAGCAGCACCCTACCGGGACAGGGAGGGGAGACCCAGTACTTC. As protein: CASSTLPGQGGETQYF.

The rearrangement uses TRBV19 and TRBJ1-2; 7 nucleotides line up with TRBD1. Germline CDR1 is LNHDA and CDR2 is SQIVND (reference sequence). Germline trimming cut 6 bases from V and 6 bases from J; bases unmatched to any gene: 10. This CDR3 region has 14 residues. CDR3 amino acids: CASREGTENDGYTF. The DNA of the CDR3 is TGTGCCAGTAGAGAAGGGACAGAAAACGATGGCTACACCTTC.

This CDR3 is CASSFRALITDRVNTEAFF. CDR3 coding DNA: TGCGCCAGCAGCTTCCGCGCACTAATTACGGACAGAGTGAACACTGAAGCTTTCTTT. This chain connects TRBV5-1 to TRBJ1-1; tentative D call: TRBD1 (6 bases). CDR1 and CDR2 from the germline V gene are SGHRS and YFSETQ. The V gene lost 2 bases and the J gene lost 0 bases, with 23 bases spanning the gap. This CDR3 has 19 amino acids.

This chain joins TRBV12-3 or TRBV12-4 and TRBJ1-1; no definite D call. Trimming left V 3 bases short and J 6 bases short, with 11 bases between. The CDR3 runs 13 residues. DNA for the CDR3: TGTGCCAGCAGTTTGGGCGGGGTGTCTGAAGCTTTCTTT. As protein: CASSLGGVSEAFF.

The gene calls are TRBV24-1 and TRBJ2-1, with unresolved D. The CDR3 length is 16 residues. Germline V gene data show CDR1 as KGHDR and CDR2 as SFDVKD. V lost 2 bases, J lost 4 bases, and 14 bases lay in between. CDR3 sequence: CATSDSNPLGYNEQFF. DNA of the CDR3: TGTGCCACCAGTGATTCAAACCCGCTCGGGTACAATGAGCAGTTCTTC.

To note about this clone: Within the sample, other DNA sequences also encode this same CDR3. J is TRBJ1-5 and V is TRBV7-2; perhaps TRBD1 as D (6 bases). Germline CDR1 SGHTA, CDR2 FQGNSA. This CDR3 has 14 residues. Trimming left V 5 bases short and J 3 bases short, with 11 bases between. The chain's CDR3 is CASSPDRFNQPQHF. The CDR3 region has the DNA TGTGCCAGCAGCCCCGACAGGTTCAATCAGCCCCAGCATTTT.

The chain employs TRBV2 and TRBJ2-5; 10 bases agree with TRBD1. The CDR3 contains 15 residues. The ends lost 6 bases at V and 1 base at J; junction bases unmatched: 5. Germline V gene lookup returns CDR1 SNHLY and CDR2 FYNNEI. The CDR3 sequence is CASSKDRGGQETQYF. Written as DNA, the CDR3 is TGTGCCAGCAGCAAGGACAGGGGGGGCCAAGAGACCCAGTACTTC.

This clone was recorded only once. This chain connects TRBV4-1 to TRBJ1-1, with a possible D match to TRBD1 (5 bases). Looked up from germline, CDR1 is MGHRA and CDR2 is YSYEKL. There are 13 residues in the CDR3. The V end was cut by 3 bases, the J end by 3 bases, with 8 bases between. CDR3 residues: CASSHQTDTEAFF. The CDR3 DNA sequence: TGCGCCAGCAGCCATCAGACAGACACTGAAGCTTTCTTT.

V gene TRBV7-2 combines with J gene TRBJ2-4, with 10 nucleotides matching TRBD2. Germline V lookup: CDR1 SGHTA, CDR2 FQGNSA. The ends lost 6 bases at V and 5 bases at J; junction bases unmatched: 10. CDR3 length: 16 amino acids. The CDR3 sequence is CASSFQAGGRENIQYF. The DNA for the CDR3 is TGTGCCAGCAGTTTTCAAGCGGGGGGGAGGGAAAACATTCAGTACTTC.

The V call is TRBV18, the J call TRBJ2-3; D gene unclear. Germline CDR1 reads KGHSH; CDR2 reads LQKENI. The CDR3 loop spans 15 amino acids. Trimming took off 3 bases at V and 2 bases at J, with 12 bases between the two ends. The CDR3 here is CASSPRRGITDTQYF. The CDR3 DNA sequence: TGTGCCAGCTCACCCCGAAGAGGCATCACAGATACGCAGTATTTT.

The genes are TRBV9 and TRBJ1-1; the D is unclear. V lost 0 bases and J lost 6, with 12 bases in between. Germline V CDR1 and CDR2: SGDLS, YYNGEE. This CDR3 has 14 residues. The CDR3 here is CASSVGERRAEAFF. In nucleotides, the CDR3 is TGTGCCAGCAGCGTAGGAGAACGGAGGGCTGAAGCTTTCTTT.

The CDR3 nucleotides are TGCGCCAGCAGCGCTGAGACTAGCGGGAGCCAAGAGACCCAGTACTTC. It specifies CASSAETSGSQETQYF. The chain links TRBV10-1 to TRBJ2-5; TRBD2 aligns across 12 bases. Germline loops: CDR1 WNHNN, CDR2 SYGVQD (reference sequence). V shed 6 bases and J 1 base; nucleotides not matched to a gene: 6. The CDR3 consists of 16 residues.

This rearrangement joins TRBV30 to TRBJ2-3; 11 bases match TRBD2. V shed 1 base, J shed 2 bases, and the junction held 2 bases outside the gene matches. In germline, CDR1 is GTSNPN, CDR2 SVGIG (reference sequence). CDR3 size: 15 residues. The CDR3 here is CAWSGLAGPTDTQYF. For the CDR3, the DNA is TGTGCCTGGAGTGGACTAGCGGGACCCACAGATACGCAGTATTTT.

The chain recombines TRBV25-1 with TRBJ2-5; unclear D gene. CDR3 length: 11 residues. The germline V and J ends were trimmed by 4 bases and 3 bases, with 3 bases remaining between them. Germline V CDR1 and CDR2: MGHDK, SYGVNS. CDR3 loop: CASSVKETQYF. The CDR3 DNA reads TGTGCCAGCAGTGTTAAAGAGACCCAGTACTTC.

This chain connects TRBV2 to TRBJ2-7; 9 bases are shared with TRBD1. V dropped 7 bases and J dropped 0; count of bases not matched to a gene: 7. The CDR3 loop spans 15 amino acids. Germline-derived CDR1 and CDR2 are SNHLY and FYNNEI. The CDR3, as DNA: TGTGCCAGCATAACAGGGGGCTGGAGCTCCTACGAGCAGTACTTC. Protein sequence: CASITGGWSSYEQYF.